This TCR beta chain was identified during a study of preoperative IRX-2 immunotherapy in early breast cancer. V shed 7 bases and J 5 bases; nucleotides not matched to a gene: 8. In germline, CDR1 is MNHGY, CDR2 SAAAGT. The CDR3 length is 16 residues. The table came from immunoSEQ multiplex PCR; TCRdb's copy has only in-frame clones and leaves some out. Of about 3,300 clones in the sample, under 75% were seen once. As for treatment: preoperative locoregional IRX-2 cytokine immunotherapy. Samples came from a phase Ib trial of preoperative locoregional IRX-2 cytokine immunotherapy. Material: tumor tissue, obtained before IRX-2 immunotherapy. This chain links TRBV6-8 with TRBJ1-4; 12 bases fit TRBD1. This clonotype originated in a human donor with breast cancer. The CDR3 is CASTPGQGAQNEKLFF. The CDR3 DNA follows: TGTGCCAGCACCCCGGGACAGGGGGCCCAAAATGAAAAACTGTTTTTT.